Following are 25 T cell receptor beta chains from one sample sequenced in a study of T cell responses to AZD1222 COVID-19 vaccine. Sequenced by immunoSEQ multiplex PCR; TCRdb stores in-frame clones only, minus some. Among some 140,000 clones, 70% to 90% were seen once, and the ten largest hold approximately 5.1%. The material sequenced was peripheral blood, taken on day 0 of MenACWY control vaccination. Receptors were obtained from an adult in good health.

The CDR3 reads CASSSLKQGRGDTEAFF. The CDR3 DNA is TGTGCCAGCAGCTCTCTAAAACAGGGAAGGGGGGACACTGAAGCTTTCTTT. This chain links TRBV11-3 with TRBJ1-1; possible D gene TRBD1, 6 bases. V was trimmed by 4 bases and J by 3 bases, leaving 21 bases between them. The CDR3 sequence is 17 residues long. Germline assignment: CDR1 SGHNT and CDR2 YENEEA.

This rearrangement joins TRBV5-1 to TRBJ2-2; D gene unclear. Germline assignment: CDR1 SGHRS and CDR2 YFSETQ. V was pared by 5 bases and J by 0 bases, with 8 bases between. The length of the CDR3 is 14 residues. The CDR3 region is CASRANTNTGELFF. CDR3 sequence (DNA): TGCGCCAGCAGGGCGAATACGAACACCGGGGAGCTGTTTTTT.

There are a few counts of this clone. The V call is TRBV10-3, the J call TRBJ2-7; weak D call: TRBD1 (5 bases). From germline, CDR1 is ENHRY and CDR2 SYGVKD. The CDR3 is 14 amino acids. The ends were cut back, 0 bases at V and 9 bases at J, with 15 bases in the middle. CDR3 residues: CAISESLGEVTQYF. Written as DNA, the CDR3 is TGTGCCATCAGTGAGTCGTTAGGGGAAGTCACGCAGTACTTC.

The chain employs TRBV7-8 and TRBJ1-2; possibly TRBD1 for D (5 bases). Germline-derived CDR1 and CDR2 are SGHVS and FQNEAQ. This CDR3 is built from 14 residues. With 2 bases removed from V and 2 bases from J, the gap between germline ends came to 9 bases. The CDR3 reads CASSLLPGNYGYTF. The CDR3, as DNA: TGTGCCAGCAGCTTACTCCCAGGGAACTATGGCTACACCTTC.

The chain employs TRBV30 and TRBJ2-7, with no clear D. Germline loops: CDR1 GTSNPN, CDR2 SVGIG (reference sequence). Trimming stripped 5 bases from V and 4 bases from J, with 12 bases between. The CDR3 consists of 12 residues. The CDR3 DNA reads TGTGCCTGGGGCCAGAGTGTGTACGAGCAGTACTTC. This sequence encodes CAWGQSVYEQYF.

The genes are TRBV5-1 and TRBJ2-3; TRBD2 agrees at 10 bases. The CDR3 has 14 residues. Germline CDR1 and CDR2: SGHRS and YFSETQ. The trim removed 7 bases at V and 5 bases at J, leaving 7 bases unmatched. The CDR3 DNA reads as TGCGCCAGCGCGAGGCTAGCGGGAGAAGATACGCAGTATTTT. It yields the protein CASARLAGEDTQYF.

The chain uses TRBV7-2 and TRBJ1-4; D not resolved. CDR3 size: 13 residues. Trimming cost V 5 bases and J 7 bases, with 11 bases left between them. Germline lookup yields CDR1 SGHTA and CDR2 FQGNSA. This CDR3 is CASSLGGSEKLFF. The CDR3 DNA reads TGTGCCAGCAGCCTCGGCGGTAGTGAAAAACTGTTTTTT.

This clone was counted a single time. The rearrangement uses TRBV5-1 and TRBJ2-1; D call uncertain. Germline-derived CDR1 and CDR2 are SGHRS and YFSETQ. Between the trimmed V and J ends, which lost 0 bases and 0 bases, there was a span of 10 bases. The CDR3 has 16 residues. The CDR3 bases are TGCGCCAGCAGCTTGGAACCCCCAAGCTCCTACAATGAGCAGTTCTTC. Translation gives CASSLEPPSSYNEQFF. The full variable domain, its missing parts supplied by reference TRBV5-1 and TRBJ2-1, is KAGVTQTPRYLIKTRGQQVTLSCSPISGHRSVSWYQQTPGQGLQFLFEYFSETQRNKGNFPGRFSGRQFSNSRSEMNVSTLELGDSALYLCASSLEPPSSYNEQFFGPGTRLTVL.

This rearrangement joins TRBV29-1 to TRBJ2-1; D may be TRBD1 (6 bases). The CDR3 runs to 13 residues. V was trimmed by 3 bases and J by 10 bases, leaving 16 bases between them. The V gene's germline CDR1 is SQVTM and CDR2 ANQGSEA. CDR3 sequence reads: CSVDHRQGPEQFF. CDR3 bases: TGCAGCGTTGACCATCGGCAGGGGCCGGAGCAGTTCTTC.

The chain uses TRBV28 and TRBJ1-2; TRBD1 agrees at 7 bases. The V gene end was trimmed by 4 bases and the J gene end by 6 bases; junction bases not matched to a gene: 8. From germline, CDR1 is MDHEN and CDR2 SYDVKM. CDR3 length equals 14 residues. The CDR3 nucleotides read TGTGCCAGCAGTTCTTCTCAGGGGGATGATGGCTACACCTTC. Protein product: CASSSSQGDDGYTF.

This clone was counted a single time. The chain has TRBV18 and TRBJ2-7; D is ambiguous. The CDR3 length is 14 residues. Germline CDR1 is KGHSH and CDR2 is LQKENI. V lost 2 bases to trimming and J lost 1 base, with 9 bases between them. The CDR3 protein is CASSPSTASYEQYF. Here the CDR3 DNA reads TGTGCCAGCTCACCATCTACGGCGTCCTACGAGCAGTACTTC. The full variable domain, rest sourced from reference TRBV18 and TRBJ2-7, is NAGVMQNPRHLVRRRGQEARLRCSPMKGHSHVYWYRQLPEEGLKFMVYLQKENIIDESGMPKERFSAEFPKEGPSILRIQQVVRGDSAAYFCASSPSTASYEQYFGPGTRLTVT.

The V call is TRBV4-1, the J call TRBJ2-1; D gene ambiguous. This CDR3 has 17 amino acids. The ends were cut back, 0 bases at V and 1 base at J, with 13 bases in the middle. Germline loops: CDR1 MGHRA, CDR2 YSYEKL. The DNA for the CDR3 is TGCGCCAGCAGCCAAGAGTTTACGGGTGGTTCCTACAATGAGCAGTTCTTC. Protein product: CASSQEFTGGSYNEQFF.

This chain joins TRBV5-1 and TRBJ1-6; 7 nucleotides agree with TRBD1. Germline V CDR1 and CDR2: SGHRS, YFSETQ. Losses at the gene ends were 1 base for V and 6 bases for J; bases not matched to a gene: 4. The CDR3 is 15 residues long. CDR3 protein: CASSLINRGNSPLHF. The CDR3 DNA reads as TGCGCCAGCAGCTTGATCAACAGGGGTAATTCACCCCTCCACTTT.

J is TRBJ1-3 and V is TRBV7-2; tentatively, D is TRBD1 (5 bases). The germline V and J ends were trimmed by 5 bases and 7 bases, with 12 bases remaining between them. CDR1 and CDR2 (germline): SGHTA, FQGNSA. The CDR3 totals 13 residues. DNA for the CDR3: TGTGCCAGCAGCGCATCGGAGGGGAACACCATATATTTT. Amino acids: CASSASEGNTIYF. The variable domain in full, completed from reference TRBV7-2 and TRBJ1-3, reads GAGVSQSPSNKVTEKGKDVELRCDPISGHTALYWYRQSLGQGLEFLIYFQGNSAPDKSGLPSDRFSAERTGGSVSTLTIQRTQQEDSAVYLCASSASEGNTIYFGEGSWLTVV.

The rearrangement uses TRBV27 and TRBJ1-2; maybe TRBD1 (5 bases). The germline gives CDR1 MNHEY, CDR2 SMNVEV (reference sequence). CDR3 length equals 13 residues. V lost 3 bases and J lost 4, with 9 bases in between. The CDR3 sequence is CASSFPGGYGYTF. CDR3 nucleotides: TGTGCCAGCAGTTTTCCGGGGGGCTATGGCTACACCTTC.

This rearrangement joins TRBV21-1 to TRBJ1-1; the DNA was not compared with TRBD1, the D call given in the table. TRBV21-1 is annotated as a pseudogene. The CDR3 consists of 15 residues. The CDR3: CASSSMKGANTEAFF. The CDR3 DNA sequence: TGTGCCAGCAGCTCAATGAAGGGGGCGAACACTGAAGCTTTCTTT.

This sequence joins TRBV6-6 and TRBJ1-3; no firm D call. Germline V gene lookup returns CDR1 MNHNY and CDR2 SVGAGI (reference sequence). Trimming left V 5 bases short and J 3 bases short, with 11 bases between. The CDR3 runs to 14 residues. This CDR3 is CASSRTGGGNTIYF. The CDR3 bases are TGTGCCAGCAGTCGGACGGGAGGTGGAAACACCATATATTTT.

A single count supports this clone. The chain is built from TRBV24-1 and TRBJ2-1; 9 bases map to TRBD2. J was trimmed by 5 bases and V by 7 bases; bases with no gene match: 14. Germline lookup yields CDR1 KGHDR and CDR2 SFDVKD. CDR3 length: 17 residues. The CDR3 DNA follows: TGTGCCACCAGCGAGTATTTAGCGGGAGTGACCCACAATGAGCAGTTCTTC. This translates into CATSEYLAGVTHNEQFF.

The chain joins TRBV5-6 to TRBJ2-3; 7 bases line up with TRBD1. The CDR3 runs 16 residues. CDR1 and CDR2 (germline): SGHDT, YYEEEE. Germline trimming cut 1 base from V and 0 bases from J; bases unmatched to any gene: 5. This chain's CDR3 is CASSLRTGPSTDTQYF. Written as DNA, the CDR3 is TGTGCCAGCAGCTTGAGGACAGGCCCTAGCACAGATACGCAGTATTTT. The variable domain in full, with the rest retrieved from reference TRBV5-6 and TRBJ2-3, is DAGVTQSPTHLIKTRGQQVTLRCSPKSGHDTVSWYQQALGQGPQFIFQYYEEEERQRGNFPDRFSGHQFPNYSSELNVNALLLGDSALYLCASSLRTGPSTDTQYFGPGTRLTVL.

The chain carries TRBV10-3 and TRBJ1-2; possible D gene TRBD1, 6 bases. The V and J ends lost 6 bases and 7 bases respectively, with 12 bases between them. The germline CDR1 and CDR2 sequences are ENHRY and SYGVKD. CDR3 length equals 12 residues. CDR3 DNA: TGTGCCATCAGCGTACCGGGGGCTGGCTACACCTTC. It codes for CAISVPGAGYTF.

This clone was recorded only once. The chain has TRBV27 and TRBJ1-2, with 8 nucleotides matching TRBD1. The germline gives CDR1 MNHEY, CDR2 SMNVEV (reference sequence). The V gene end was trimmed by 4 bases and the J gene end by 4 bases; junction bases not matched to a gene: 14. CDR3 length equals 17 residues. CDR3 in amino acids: CASSSRTGSLRVYGYTF. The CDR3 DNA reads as TGTGCCAGCAGTTCAAGGACAGGGAGTCTTCGGGTCTATGGCTACACCTTC.

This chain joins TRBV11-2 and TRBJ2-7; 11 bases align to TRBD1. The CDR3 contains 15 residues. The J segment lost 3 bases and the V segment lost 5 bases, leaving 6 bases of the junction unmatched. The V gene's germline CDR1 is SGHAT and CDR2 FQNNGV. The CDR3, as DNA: TGTGCCAGCAGCGGCCCCGGGACAGGGGGCTACGAGCAGTACGTC. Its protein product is CASSGPGTGGYEQYV.

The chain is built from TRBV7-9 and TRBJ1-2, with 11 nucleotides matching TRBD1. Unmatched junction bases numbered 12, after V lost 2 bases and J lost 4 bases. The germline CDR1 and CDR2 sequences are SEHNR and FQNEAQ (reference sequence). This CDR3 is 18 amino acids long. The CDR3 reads CASSLLPMDRGRAYGYTF. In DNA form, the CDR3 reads TGTGCCAGCAGCTTACTCCCGATGGACAGGGGGCGCGCCTATGGCTACACCTTC.

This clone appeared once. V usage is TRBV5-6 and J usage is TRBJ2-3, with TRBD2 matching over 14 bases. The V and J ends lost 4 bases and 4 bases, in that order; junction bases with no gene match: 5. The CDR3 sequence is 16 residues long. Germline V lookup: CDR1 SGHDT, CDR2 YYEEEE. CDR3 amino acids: CASSRGTSGRADTQYF. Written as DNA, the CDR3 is TGTGCCAGCAGCCGTGGGACTAGCGGGAGAGCAGATACGCAGTATTTT. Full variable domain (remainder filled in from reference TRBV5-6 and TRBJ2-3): DAGVTQSPTHLIKTRGQQVTLRCSPKSGHDTVSWYQQALGQGPQFIFQYYEEEERQRGNFPDRFSGHQFPNYSSELNVNALLLGDSALYLCASSRGTSGRADTQYFGPGTRLTVL.

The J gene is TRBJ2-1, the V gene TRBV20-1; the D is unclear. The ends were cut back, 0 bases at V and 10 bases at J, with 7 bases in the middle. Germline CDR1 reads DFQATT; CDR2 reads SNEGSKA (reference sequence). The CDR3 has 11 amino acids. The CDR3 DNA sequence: TGCAGTGCTAGAGATCCACCCGAGCAGTTCTTC. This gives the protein CSARDPPEQFF.